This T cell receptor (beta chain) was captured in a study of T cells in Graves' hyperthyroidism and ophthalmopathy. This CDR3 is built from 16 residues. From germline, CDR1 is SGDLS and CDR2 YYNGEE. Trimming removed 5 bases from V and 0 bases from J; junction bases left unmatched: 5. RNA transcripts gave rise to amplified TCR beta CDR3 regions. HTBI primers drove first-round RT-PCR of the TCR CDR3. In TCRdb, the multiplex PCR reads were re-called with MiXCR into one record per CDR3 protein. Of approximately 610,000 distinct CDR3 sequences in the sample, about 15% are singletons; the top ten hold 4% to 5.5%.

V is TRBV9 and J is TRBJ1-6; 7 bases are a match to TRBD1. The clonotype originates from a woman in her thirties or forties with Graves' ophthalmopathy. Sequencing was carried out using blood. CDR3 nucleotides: TGTGCCAGCAGTGGGACAGCCAGCTCCTATAATTCACCCCTCCACTTT. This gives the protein CASSGTASSYNSPLHF.